The 7 T cell receptor beta chains in this list originate from one sample, sequenced in a study of T cell clonality in common variable immunodeficiency. TCRdb's copy holds only in-frame clones and misses some; the assay was immunoSEQ multiplex PCR. Listed for the sample are tens of thousands of clones, none seen a single time. Sequencing was done on a sample of peripheral blood mononuclear cells. The source is a person aged 18 to 75 in good health.

This clone was seen a handful of times. The read falls 3 residues short of the CDR3 end, and the missing part is taken from the germline J gene. The rearrangement uses TRBV19 and TRBJ1-2, with 7 nucleotides matching TRBD1. Germline CDR1 and CDR2: LNHDA and SQIVND (reference sequence). This CDR3 is built from 16 residues. The CDR3 sequence is CASSISFVTGAMDYTF. Partial CDR3 DNA: TGTGCCAGTAGTATCTCCTTCGTTACAGGGGCTATGGAC.

The table lists this clone with many counts. The read ends 3 residues shy of where the CDR3 ends; the end is completed using the germline J gene. The chain joins TRBV5-1 to TRBJ2-3; TRBD1 agrees at 9 bases. V lost 4 bases and J lost 2; bases outside the gene matches: 8. CDR3 length equals 16 residues. Germline CDR1 and CDR2: SGHRS and YFSETQ. The part of the CDR3 DNA that was read is TGCGCCAGCAGCGCCGGGACAGGGTTTGTCACAGATACG. This gives the protein CASSAGTGFVTDT. The full CDR3 protein is CASSAGTGFVTDTQYF.

In its sample, this clone was seen many times. The missing CDR3 end, 3 residues past where the read stops, is filled in from the germline J gene. V gene TRBV6-2 or TRBV6-3 combines with J gene TRBJ2-2; TRBD2 might be the D (6 bases). Germline CDR1 MNHEY, CDR2 SVGEGT. This CDR3 spans 17 amino acids. The V and J ends lost 0 bases and 2 bases respectively, with 13 bases between them. The CDR3 DNA, read in part, is TGTGCCAGCAGTTACTCCGACTTTGCGGGAAACACCGGGGAG. Its translation: CASSYSDFAGNTGE. In full, the CDR3 reads CASSYSDFAGNTGELFF.

In its sample, this clone was seen many times. Sequencing ends 3 residues short of the CDR3 end; the germline J gene provides the rest. V usage is TRBV5-1 and J usage is TRBJ1-6, with a possible D match to TRBD1 (5 bases). The germline V and J ends were trimmed by 3 bases and 5 bases, with 18 bases remaining between them. Germline CDR1 is SGHRS and CDR2 is YFSETQ. This CDR3 is built from 17 residues. The CDR3 spells CASSSPSEQGNNSPLHF. The covered CDR3 bases are TGCGCCAGCAGCTCCCCCTCGGAGCAGGGAAATAATTCACCC.

This clone was seen many times. One end of the junction does not line up with germline, which may come from a read error. Read data end 3 residues before the CDR3 end; the end is taken from the germline J gene. The chain couples TRBV4-2 to TRBJ1-2; 7 nucleotides align to TRBD1. Germline V lookup: CDR1 LGHNA, CDR2 YNFKEQ. The CDR3 consists of 14 residues. The part of the CDR3 DNA that was read is TGCGCCAGCAGCCAGACTGACAGGGTGTATGGC. It encodes CASSQTDRVYG. The whole CDR3 is CASSQTDRVYGYTF.

This clone was seen at least ten times. The read terminates 3 residues before the CDR3 end, so the remaining end is supplied by the germline J gene. The V and J genes are TRBV19 and TRBJ2-7; D ambiguous. With 5 bases removed from V and 5 bases from J, the gap between germline ends came to 7 bases. Germline V lookup: CDR1 LNHDA, CDR2 SQIVND (reference sequence). CDR3 length: 11 amino acids. Incomplete CDR3 DNA: TGTGCCAGTAGTGCGAGAAACGAG. This sequence encodes CASSARNE. The full CDR3 sequence reads CASSARNEQYF.

This clone was observed at least ten times. The read ends 3 residues before the CDR3 terminus; that terminus is restored from the germline J gene. This chain connects TRBV6-2 or TRBV6-3 to TRBJ2-7; maybe TRBD2 (5 bases). Between the trimmed V and J ends, which lost 6 bases and 6 bases, there was a span of 15 bases. Germline assignment: CDR1 MNHEY and CDR2 SVGEGT. There are 13 residues in the CDR3. The CDR3 sequence is CASSRQLGSEQYF. CDR3 DNA, as far as it was read: TGTGCCAGCAGCCGACAACTAGGATCCGAG.